Detailed here is one TCR beta chain. In this sample, this clonotype turned up many times. This receptor's antigen is unknown. No clone much larger than this one lies a single base away; base qualities are absent. From the cysteine up to the phenylalanine, the CDR3 has a length of 14 residues. Only the CDR3 DNA stays, 42 bases, in frame from base 1. V loses 5 bases of germline sequence and J loses 7 bases, and the interval between the two ends is 17 bases. CDR1 is given as SNHLY and CDR2 as FYNNEI, both from the germline V gene. The data were taken from a study of molecular identifiers for immune sequencing clone quantification (dated by TCRdb to the late 2010s). As for the study more broadly: For a replicate experiment, RNA from roughly 18,000 or 92,000 naive CD8 T cells was divided into five aliquots, and four of the five aliquots were sequenced. The study was a methods study using CD8 T cells to benchmark molecular-identifier clustering-based TCR repertoire sequencing (MIDCIRS) and TCR RNA copy counting.

Naive CD8 T cell libraries were made from approximately 22,000 to 940,000 sorted cells using 10%, 30% or 50% of purified RNA. Naive CD8 T cells were FACS-sorted as CD8+CD4-CCR7+CD45RA+ on a BD FACSAria II into RLT Plus buffer. To test detection sensitivity, Jurkat RNA equal to over nine TCR copies was added to samples of roughly 18,000-1,000,000 naive CD8 T cells. Enrichment of CD8 T cells was done with RosetteSep CD8+ T Cell Enrichment Cocktail plus Ficoll-Paque, and ACK red cell lysis came afterward. The paper as a whole reports these results and caveats: Highly expanded clone sizes could be underestimated because identical TCR molecules may share a barcode. Modeling gave about 3.2 recovered TCR RNA copies per cell versus around 10 by digital PCR, implying approximately 30% capture efficiency. Even against a background of one million naive CD8 T cells, spiked-in Jurkat TCR RNA amounting to a single cell's worth was reported to be detectable. When barcode sub-clustering was not used, chimeric consensus sequences inflated TCR diversity, with chimeras reaching as high as 47%. In CMV-specific effector cells, over 97% of molecules were held by clones above 20 RNA copies, whereas under 1% of molecules were held by such clones in naive cells. The naive libraries included spiked-in Jurkat TCR RNA (approximately 11 copies' worth), and this RNA is not part of the donor repertoire.

Library preparation employed PCR. For sequencing, a NextSeq 500 was employed. Bulk TCR libraries were prepared as previously described, using TCR primers listed in Table S5. Total RNA was purified with the Qiagen AllPrep DNA/RNA kit. Before analysis, reads from multiple sequencing runs of the same library were pooled. The published analysis was carried out like this. Reads were retained only if their TCR constant sequence matched exactly, and those retained reads were trimmed to 150 nt and grouped according to their 12-nt molecular barcodes. Reads within each barcode group were sub-clustered using a 15% Levenshtein threshold, and quality-weighted consensus sequences were constructed for each RNA molecule. Non-functional sequences were excluded, and lower-count sequences lying one edit away from another sequence were also excluded. Barcode sub-clusters with fewer than 20% of the maximum read count were removed, based on fitting two negative binomial distributions. The public reads were run again by TCRdb, first through fastp at Q25 and then through MiXCR, and only productive beta chains were kept. Merged by CDR3 protein, the rows form single entries marked with the most common genes and DNA. In this record, the V and J calls reflect TCRdb's handling and not the investigators' own analysis. Recorded for this sample are some 590,000 distinct CDR3 sequences; about 25% of them occurred a single time. The ten largest clones capture 0.7% to 0.95% of the sample.

The chain joins TRBV2 to TRBJ2-5; tentative D gene TRBD2, with 5 bases matching. The sequence derives from a human donor in good health. Some libraries in this study had Jurkat cell RNA spiked in. Sequencing was performed on naive CD8+ T cells from blood, with Jurkat cell RNA spiked in. This specimen's cell subset or site label, interpreted: FACS-sorted CD8+CD4-CCR7+CD45RA+ naive T cells. The DNA sequence is TGTGCCAGCAGTATTCGGTTGGACTTTTCGACCCAGTACTTC. Its protein is CASSIRLDFSTQYF. Outside the CDR3, residues come from the reference TRBV2 and TRBJ2-5 proteins, so the full variable domain is: EPEVTQTPSHQVTQMGQEVILRCVPISNHLYFYWYRQILGQKVEFLVSFYNNEISEKSEIFDDQFSVERPDGSNFTLKIRSTKLEDSAMYFCASSIRLDFSTQYFGPGTRLLVL.